One sample yielded the 18 T cell receptor beta chains listed below, sequenced in a study of graft-versus-host responses after intestinal transplantation. Here immunoSEQ multiplex PCR was the method, and the copy in TCRdb shows in-frame clones only, minus some. The table shows about 10,000 clones, with 25% to 40% occurring only once. Sample: alloreactive CD4+ T cells from a mixed lymphocyte reaction culture, taken before transplantation. The subset denotes: CFSE-low proliferating T cells sorted from approximately 6-day pre-transplant mixed lymphocyte reaction (GvH or HvG direction). The receptor set was obtained from a human patient who was an organ donor for intestinal transplantation.

The chain employs TRBV5-1 and TRBJ2-5; 7 bases fit TRBD1. The CDR3 has 14 residues. The V gene end was trimmed by 5 bases and the J gene end by 5 bases; junction bases not matched to a gene: 9. CDR1 is SGHRS, CDR2 YFSETQ, per germline. The DNA of the CDR3 is TGCGCCAGCAGTAAGCCAGAGACAGGGGAGACCCAGTACTTC. Translation gives CASSKPETGETQYF.

This clone came up a few times. The rearrangement joins TRBV30 to TRBJ2-1; 8 positions agree with TRBD2. Germline V gene data show CDR1 as GTSNPN and CDR2 as SVGIG (reference sequence). After removal of 7 bases from V and 3 bases from J, the junction contained 5 bases not matched to a gene. The CDR3 is 13 residues long. In DNA, the CDR3 is TGTGCCTCCCCGGGACTAGGCTACAATGAGCAGTTCTTC. This sequence encodes CASPGLGYNEQFF.

Judged by abundance, this clone is medium-sized (0.01 to 0.1%). V is TRBV18 and J is TRBJ2-4; perhaps TRBD1 as D (5 bases). V was clipped by 0 bases and J by 7 bases, with 13 bases between them. This CDR3 comprises 15 residues. The germline V gene encodes CDR1 KGHSH and CDR2 LQKENI. CDR3 in DNA: TGTGCCAGCTCACCACCGAGCCAGGGTAGGAACATTCAGTACTTC. It is translated as CASSPPSQGRNIQYF. Full variable domain (remainder filled in from reference TRBV18 and TRBJ2-4): NAGVMQNPRHLVRRRGQEARLRCSPMKGHSHVYWYRQLPEEGLKFMVYLQKENIIDESGMPKERFSAEFPKEGPSILRIQQVVRGDSAAYFCASSPPSQGRNIQYFGAGTRLSVL.

V gene TRBV4-1 combines with J gene TRBJ1-5, with D possibly matching TRBD1 (5 bases). Trimming shortened V by 0 bases and J by 9 bases, and 12 bases separated the two germline ends. Germline loops: CDR1 MGHRA, CDR2 YSYEKL. The CDR3 extends over 14 amino acids. The CDR3 bases are TGCGCCAGCAGCCAAGACACCCTGGGGGGGCCCCAGCATTTT. This gives the protein CASSQDTLGGPQHF.

The V call is TRBV19, the J call TRBJ1-4; 7 bases are a match to TRBD1. The J segment lost 8 bases and the V segment lost 7 bases, leaving 13 bases of the junction unmatched. From germline, CDR1 is LNHDA and CDR2 SQIVND (reference sequence). The CDR3 has 15 residues. CDR3 residues: CASTRGRLEWEKLFF. CDR3 sequence (DNA): TGTGCCAGTACGAGGGGGCGCCTAGAGTGGGAAAAACTGTTTTTT.

This sequence joins TRBV27 and TRBJ2-7; 8 positions match TRBD2. Looked up from germline, CDR1 is MNHEY and CDR2 is SMNVEV (reference sequence). This CDR3 has 14 amino acids. V was clipped by 6 bases and J by 2 bases; unmatched bases: 6. The CDR3 loop reads CASSLAGPPYEQYF. Written as DNA, the CDR3 is TGTGCCAGCAGCTTAGCGGGACCCCCCTACGAGCAGTACTTC.

The chain joins TRBV19 to TRBJ2-1, with 7 bases identical to TRBD1. Trimming cost V 7 bases and J 2 bases; bases outside gene matches: 8. Per the germline V gene, CDR1 is LNHDA and CDR2 is SQIVND (reference sequence). CDR3 length: 15 residues. CDR3 residues: CASNKGQSPYNEQFF. As DNA, the CDR3 is TGTGCCAGTAATAAGGGACAGTCTCCCTACAATGAGCAGTTCTTC.

V gene TRBV5-4 combines with J gene TRBJ2-7; possibly TRBD1 for D (5 bases). Germline CDR1 and CDR2: SGHNT and YYREEE (reference sequence). V was cut by 5 bases and J by 0 bases, with 12 bases left in between. There are 14 residues in the CDR3. Here the CDR3 reads CASRVAGSSYEQYF. As DNA, the CDR3 is TGTGCCAGCAGAGTGGCAGGGTCCTCCTACGAGCAGTACTTC.

This clone was seen more than once but under ten times. The genes are TRBV9 and TRBJ2-5; D might be TRBD2 (5 bases). The CDR3 runs to 13 residues. V was pared by 4 bases and J by 2 bases, with 9 bases between. Germline CDR1 is SGDLS and CDR2 is YYNGEE. The CDR3 sequence is CASSRDLQETQYF. The CDR3 nucleotides are TGTGCCAGCAGCCGGGATCTACAAGAGACCCAGTACTTC.

With regard to this clone: At one end the junction does not follow the germline gene, possibly because of a read error. This rearrangement joins TRBV4-3 to TRBJ2-1, with 15 bases fitting TRBD2. CDR3 length: 19 amino acids. Germline values: CDR1 LGHNA, CDR2 YSLEER. The CDR3 sequence is CASSQDSGFGLAGGNGQFF. CDR3 sequence (DNA): TGCGCCAGCAGCCAAGATTCCGGCTTTGGACTAGCGGGGGGGAATGGGCAGTTCTTC.

The chain uses TRBV6-1 and TRBJ1-6; D gene unclear. The germline gives CDR1 MNHNS, CDR2 SASEGT. The CDR3 is made up of 15 amino acids. The V and J ends lost 4 bases and 7 bases respectively, with 14 bases between them. CDR3 nucleotide sequence: TGTGCCAGCAGTGGCAGGTTATCCGAAAATTCACCCCTCCACTTT. Translation: CASSGRLSENSPLHF.

As concerns this clone: A junction boundary mismatches the germline segment, possibly from a read error. The chain employs TRBV6-6 and TRBJ1-2; D may be TRBD1 (5 bases). The germline CDR1 and CDR2 sequences are MNHNY and SVGAGI (reference sequence). The length of the CDR3 is 13 residues. In nucleotides, the CDR3 is TGTGCCAGCAGTTACTCGATAGGGCAGGGCTCCACCTTC. It yields the protein CASSYSIGQGSTF.

CDR3 sequence reads: CATKRGQENYGYTF. CDR3 in DNA: TGTGCCACTAAGCGCGGACAGGAGAACTATGGCTACACCTTC. The rearrangement links TRBV19 to TRBJ1-2, with 7 positions matching TRBD1. The V segment lost 10 bases and the J segment 2 bases; nucleotides outside the gene matches: 10. CDR1 and CDR2 (germline): LNHDA, SQIVND (reference sequence). The CDR3 spans 14 residues.

In its sample, this clone is medium-sized. In DNA, the CDR3 is TGTGCCAGTAGTATAGTGTACCGGAGCAATCAGCCCCAGCATTTT. This translates into CASSIVYRSNQPQHF. The chain combines TRBV19 with TRBJ1-5; D not certain. This CDR3 spans 15 amino acids. Germline V lookup: CDR1 LNHDA, CDR2 SQIVND (reference sequence). The V end was cut by 1 base, the J end by 1 base, with 8 bases between.

The CDR3 bases are TGTGCCAGTAGGCTCGGACTAGCGGGGGGCACAGATACGCAGTATTTT. Translating gives CASRLGLAGGTDTQYF. The V and J genes are TRBV19 and TRBJ2-3, with 13 bases aligning to TRBD2. Looked up from germline, CDR1 is LNHDA and CDR2 is SQIVND (reference sequence). The CDR3 extends over 16 amino acids. Germline trimming cut 6 bases from V and 1 base from J; bases unmatched to any gene: 4.

V is TRBV11-1 and J is TRBJ1-2, with a possible D match to TRBD1 (5 bases). Trimming shortened V by 5 bases and J by 0 bases, and 16 bases separated the two germline ends. Germline V gene sequence: CDR1 SGHAT, CDR2 FQDESV (reference sequence). The CDR3 is 16 amino acids. This CDR3 is CASSRGRGTANYGYTF. Written as DNA, the CDR3 is TGTGCCAGCAGCAGGGGACGGGGGACTGCTAACTATGGCTACACCTTC.

V and J are TRBV4-1 and TRBJ2-3; 11 bases line up with TRBD2. CDR1 is MGHRA and CDR2 is YSYEKL in the germline V gene. J lost 5 bases, V lost 5 bases, and 6 bases had no gene match. CDR3 length equals 15 residues. CDR3 residues: CASSITGTSGDTQYF. The CDR3 coding sequence is TGCGCCAGCAGCATTACCGGGACTAGCGGAGATACGCAGTATTTT.

CDR3 bases: TGTGCCAGCAGCCAAGGGGGGAGGGATGGCTACACCTTC. Protein sequence: CASSQGGRDGYTF. This sequence joins TRBV5-4 and TRBJ1-2, with D tentatively TRBD1 (6 bases). CDR3 length: 13 residues. CDR1 and CDR2 from the germline V gene are SGHNT and YYREEE (reference sequence). V was shortened by 4 bases and J by 6 bases, with 13 bases between the two germline ends.